This passage covers 16 T cell receptor beta chains from one sample sequenced in a study of cytomegalovirus exposure and HLA in healthy donors. The PCR was carried out with 60 Vbeta primers and 13 Jbeta primers. Some clones are missing from TCRdb's copy, which holds only in-frame ones; the method was immunoSEQ multiplex PCR. The repertoire holds about 120,000 clones, with 75% as singletons. The sequencing sample was made of PBMCs. All receptors derive from a woman aged 40 to 50 in good health and CMV-seropositive.

The chain couples TRBV5-1 to TRBJ2-3; D call uncertain. V was clipped by 6 bases and J by 1 base, with 12 bases between them. The CDR3 sequence is 14 residues long. Germline loops: CDR1 SGHRS, CDR2 YFSETQ. The CDR3 nucleotides read TGCGCCAGCAACCTACTGTCCGGCACAGATACGCAGTATTTT. Amino acid sequence: CASNLLSGTDTQYF.

About this clone: Within the sample, other DNA sequences also encode this same CDR3. The chain uses TRBV6-4 and TRBJ2-1, with 9 positions matching TRBD2. The CDR3 totals 14 residues. With 3 bases clipped from V and 6 bases from J, the junction kept 3 bases outside the gene matches. CDR1 and CDR2 (germline): MRHNA, SNTAGT. In nucleotides, the CDR3 is TGTGCCAGCAGTGAAGCGGGGGGTTCCAATGAGCAGTTCTTC. Amino acids: CASSEAGGSNEQFF.

The V gene is TRBV4-2, the J gene TRBJ1-1; 7 bases align to TRBD1. Germline V lookup: CDR1 LGHNA, CDR2 YNFKEQ. The CDR3 sequence is 16 residues long. V dropped 4 bases and J dropped 8; count of bases not matched to a gene: 16. In DNA, the CDR3 is TGTGCCAGCAGCCCTGGGACAGAACTTGGAAGGGGGGAAGCTTTCTTT. Its translation is CASSPGTELGRGEAFF.

The chain carries TRBV11-3 and TRBJ2-3, with a possible D match to TRBD1 (5 bases). Trimming took 5 bases from V and 5 from J, leaving 8 bases between them. The CDR3 is 12 amino acids. Per the germline V gene, CDR1 is SGHNT and CDR2 is YENEEA. The DNA for the CDR3 is TGTGCCAGCAGCCCGCAGGGAGATACGCAGTATTTT. Protein: CASSPQGDTQYF.

This chain connects TRBV6-5 to TRBJ1-1, with TRBD1 as a possible D gene (6 bases). The V gene lost 0 bases and the J gene lost 4 bases, with 12 bases spanning the gap. The germline gives CDR1 MNHEY, CDR2 SVGAGI. The CDR3 sequence is 15 residues long. CDR3 protein: CASSYSTGPPTEAFF. As DNA, the CDR3 is TGTGCCAGCAGTTACTCGACAGGCCCCCCCACTGAAGCTTTCTTT.

The rearrangement links TRBV11-3 to TRBJ2-3, with TRBD2 matching 10 bases. The V gene's germline CDR1 is SGHNT and CDR2 YENEEA. Losses at the gene ends were 3 bases for V and 2 bases for J; bases not matched to a gene: 5. This CDR3 is built from 16 residues. CDR3 sequence: CASSFSGRSATDTQYF. CDR3 DNA: TGTGCCAGCAGCTTTAGCGGGAGGTCTGCCACAGATACGCAGTATTTT. Using reference TRBV11-3 and TRBJ2-3 for the parts outside the CDR3, the full variable domain is EAGVVQSPRYKIIEKKQPVAFWCNPISGHNTLYWYLQNLGQGPELLIRYENEEAVDDSQLPKDRFSAERLKGVDSTLKIQPAELGDSAVYLCASSFSGRSATDTQYFGPGTRLTVL.

In this sample, this clone turned up a few times. This sequence joins TRBV10-3 and TRBJ2-1, with a tentative D call TRBD1 (6 bases). V was trimmed by 4 bases and J by 5 bases, leaving 12 bases between them. The CDR3 loop spans 14 amino acids. Germline V gene data show CDR1 as ENHRY and CDR2 as SYGVKD. CDR3 DNA: TGTGCCATCAGTGGAATGGCAGGGGACAATGAGCAGTTCTTC. This sequence encodes CAISGMAGDNEQFF.

In the case of this clone: Other DNA variants within this sample encode the same CDR3. The V gene is TRBV28, the J gene TRBJ1-1, with TRBD1 matching 7 bases. Trimming cost V 5 bases and J 2 bases; bases outside gene matches: 5. CDR1 MDHEN and CDR2 SYDVKM come from the germline V gene. This CDR3 is 14 amino acids long. The CDR3: CASSVDRENTEAFF. DNA for the CDR3: TGTGCCAGCAGTGTCGACAGGGAAAACACTGAAGCTTTCTTT.

This rearrangement joins TRBV25-1 to TRBJ2-3; a weak D match, TRBD1 (6 bases). Germline values: CDR1 MGHDK, CDR2 SYGVNS. The CDR3 extends over 15 amino acids. V lost 0 bases to trimming and J lost 6 bases, with 13 bases between them. The CDR3 bases are TGTGCCAGCAGTGAATACTCACAGGGCGACGATACGCAGTATTTT. This gives the protein CASSEYSQGDDTQYF. The full variable domain, completed using reference TRBV25-1 and TRBJ2-3, is EADIYQTPRYLVIGTGKKITLECSQTMGHDKMYWYQQDPGMELHLIHYSYGVNSTEKGDLSSESTVSRIRTEHFPLTLESARPSHTSQYLCASSEYSQGDDTQYFGPGTRLTVL.

The chain carries TRBV9 and TRBJ2-3, with 12 bases identical to TRBD2. This CDR3 has 15 residues. In germline, CDR1 is SGDLS, CDR2 YYNGEE. The ends lost 5 bases at V and 7 bases at J; junction bases unmatched: 8. The CDR3: CASRPGLAGTNTQYF. CDR3 sequence (DNA): TGTGCCAGCAGACCTGGACTAGCGGGGACGAATACGCAGTATTTT.

The chain uses TRBV4-1 and TRBJ1-1; D ambiguous. In germline, CDR1 is MGHRA, CDR2 YSYEKL. V lost 1 base and J lost 0, with 12 bases in between. This CDR3 has 16 residues. CDR3 DNA sequence: TGCGCCAGCAGCCAAGGTGGTGGCAGTCTGAACACTGAAGCTTTCTTT. It encodes CASSQGGGSLNTEAFF.

The chain carries TRBV2 and TRBJ1-6; 8 positions agree with TRBD1. Per the germline V gene, CDR1 is SNHLY and CDR2 is FYNNEI. The CDR3 loop spans 13 amino acids. The ends lost 10 bases at V and 8 bases at J; junction bases unmatched: 7. The CDR3 nucleotides are TGTGCCATGACAGGGGCTGGGGATTCACCCCTCCACTTT. It encodes CAMTGAGDSPLHF.

The rearrangement uses TRBV7-9 and TRBJ2-5, with D possibly being TRBD1 (6 bases). CDR3 length: 14 amino acids. Germline V gene lookup returns CDR1 SEHNR and CDR2 FQNEAQ (reference sequence). The germline V and J ends were trimmed by 1 base and 5 bases, with 11 bases remaining between them. Here the CDR3 DNA reads TGTGCCAGCAGCTTAGAGGGGGTCGGGGAGACCCAGTACTTC. Protein product: CASSLEGVGETQYF.

This chain joins TRBV5-1 and TRBJ2-3; 10 bases fit TRBD2. Germline V gene data show CDR1 as SGHRS and CDR2 as YFSETQ. After removal of 0 bases from V and 5 bases from J, the junction contained 12 bases not matched to a gene. This CDR3 spans 18 amino acids. CDR3 sequence reads: CASSLGSGAGGRIDTQYF. Here the CDR3 DNA reads TGCGCCAGCAGCTTGGGGTCCGGAGCGGGGGGGCGGATAGATACGCAGTATTTT.

The rearrangement links TRBV7-9 to TRBJ2-7; weak D call: TRBD2 (6 bases). The CDR3 has 15 amino acids. CDR1 and CDR2 (germline): SEHNR, FQNEAQ (reference sequence). The ends were cut back, 2 bases at V and 1 base at J, with 12 bases in the middle. The CDR3 sequence is CASSLRDSVSYEQYF. DNA of the CDR3: TGTGCCAGCAGCTTACGGGACTCTGTTTCCTACGAGCAGTACTTC.

J is TRBJ1-6 and V is TRBV4-3; D is uncertain. The CDR3 runs to 18 residues. Germline V lookup: CDR1 LGHNA, CDR2 YSLEER. Trimming took 1 base from V and 5 from J, leaving 18 bases between them. CDR3 sequence reads: CASSQVSSLHYNNSPLHF. CDR3 DNA: TGCGCCAGCAGCCAAGTGAGCAGCCTTCACTATAATAATTCACCCCTCCACTTT.